What follows are 30 T cell receptor beta chains derived from one specimen sequenced in a study of CD8+ T cells in alopecia areata. Following extraction, RNA underwent reverse transcription to cDNA, which served as the sequencing template. The table came from immunoSEQ multiplex PCR; TCRdb's copy has only in-frame clones and leaves some out. The record shows about 270,000 clones for this sample, with no singletons present. Markers including CD4, CD8alpha, NKG2D and NKG2ACE guided sorting of pooled cutaneous lymph node cells. Material: CD4+ T cells sorted from a lymph node. The receptors shown here come from a C3H/HeJ mouse with alopecia areata. The strain's MHC type: H2-k.

This clone was observed a handful of times. Gene names follow the mouse nomenclature. The sequenced fragment ends 4 residues before the CDR3 boundary, so the rest is inferred from the germline J gene. Other DNA sequences from this sample encode an identical CDR3 as well. V and J are TRBV13-3 and TRBJ2-1; 10 nucleotides align to TRBD1. CDR3 length equals 13 residues. With V trimmed by 6 bases and J by 6 bases, 3 bases remained unmatched. Germline values: CDR1 NNHDY, CDR2 SYVADS. CDR3 DNA (partial): TGTGCCAGCAAAGACAGGGGGCTTGCT. Residues: CASKDRGLA. The CDR3, in full, reads CASKDRGLAEQFF.

This clone was detected only a few times. These gene names are mouse names. The read comes to an end 4 residues before the CDR3 does, leaving the germline J gene to fill in the end. This sample includes further DNA sequences coding for the same CDR3. V usage is TRBV5 and J usage is TRBJ2-7, with TRBD2 matching over 11 bases. Germline CDR1 reads LGHNA; CDR2 reads YNLKQL (reference sequence). The junction had 2 bases not matched to a gene; V was cut back by 1 base and J by 3 bases. The CDR3 is 15 amino acids. The CDR3 loop is CASSQAGTGGYEQYF. The CDR3 bases that were read are TGTGCCAGCAGCCAAGCTGGGACTGGGGGCTAT.

This clone was counted many times. The genes are named according to mouse. Read coverage stops 3 residues before the CDR3 terminus; the germline J gene supplies the remainder. Other DNA sequences from this sample encode an identical CDR3 as well. V and J are TRBV1 and TRBJ1-6; 8 bases line up with TRBD1. TRBJ1-6 carries the ORF label, with uncertain function. The CDR3 spans 15 residues. J gave up 2 bases and V 3 bases, and 0 bases lay outside the gene matches. Germline CDR1 is NSQYPW and CDR2 is LRSPGD (reference sequence). CDR3 region: CTCSADRAYNSPLYF. CDR3 DNA (partial): TGCACCTGCAGTGCGGACAGGGCCTATAATTCGCCC.

Points on this clone: The genes and germline here are from mouse. The CDR3 goes on 4 residues after the read ends, and that part is filled in from the germline J gene. V and J are TRBV1 and TRBJ2-7; TRBD2 matches 9 bases. The CDR3 has 14 amino acids. CDR1 NSQYPW and CDR2 LRSPGD come from the germline V gene (reference sequence). The V segment lost 3 bases and the J segment 3 bases; nucleotides outside the gene matches: 3. Here the CDR3 reads CTCSAGDWVYEQYF. Partial CDR3 DNA: TGCACCTGCAGTGCCGGGGACTGGGTCTAT.

Note on this clone: All gene names here are mouse names. Read coverage stops 4 residues before the CDR3 terminus; the germline J gene supplies the remainder. Other nucleotide sequences in the sample specify the same CDR3. V usage is TRBV19 and J usage is TRBJ2-3, with 9 bases matching TRBD1. This CDR3 is built from 13 residues. J was trimmed by 1 base and V by 7 bases; bases with no gene match: 1. CDR1 and CDR2 (germline): FNHDT, SITEND (reference sequence). This CDR3 reads CASRDRGAETLYF. CDR3 DNA, as far as it was read: TGTGCCAGCCGGGACAGGGGTGCAGAA.

A remark on this clone: The genes are named according to mouse. The sequenced fragment ends 4 residues before the CDR3 boundary, so the rest is inferred from the germline J gene. The chain recombines TRBV19 with TRBJ2-1; D might be TRBD1 (6 bases). The CDR3 runs to 13 residues. Trimming took 5 bases from V and 6 from J, leaving 12 bases between them. Per germline, CDR1 FNHDT and CDR2 SITEND (reference sequence). Incomplete CDR3 DNA: TGTGCCAGCAGACAGGGAGCAAGTGCT. Amino acid sequence: CASRQGASA. The complete CDR3 sequence is CASRQGASAEQFF.

Notes on this clone: Germline and genes: mouse. The read ends 4 residues shy of where the CDR3 ends; the end is completed using the germline J gene. The chain employs TRBV13-2 and TRBJ2-1, with TRBD2 matching 12 bases. Trimming removed 0 bases from V and 5 bases from J; junction bases left unmatched: 3. The CDR3 runs to 16 residues. From germline, CDR1 is NNHNN and CDR2 SYGAGS (reference sequence). The CDR3 region is CASGDAGDWGDAEQFF. The covered CDR3 bases are TGTGCCAGCGGTGATGCAGGGGACTGGGGGGATGCT.

This clone was seen a handful of times. Mouse names are used for the genes. Sequencing ends 4 residues short of the CDR3 end; the germline J gene provides the rest. The same CDR3 is also encoded by other DNA sequences in this sample. The chain carries TRBV13-1 and TRBJ2-3, with TRBD2 matching over 13 bases. Germline lookup yields CDR1 NSHNY and CDR2 SYGAGN. The CDR3 spans 15 residues. The V segment lost 5 bases and the J segment 1 base; nucleotides outside the gene matches: 1. CDR3 DNA, as far as it was read: TGTGCCAGCAGGGGGACTGGGGGGGGTGCAGAA. It translates to CASRGTGGGAE. The full-length CDR3 reads as CASRGTGGGAETLYF.

This clone has only a few counts. Gene names and germline refer to mouse. The missing CDR3 end, 4 residues past where the read stops, is filled in from the germline J gene. This sequence joins TRBV13-3 and TRBJ2-7; D might be TRBD2 (7 bases). Trimming took 5 bases from V and 0 from J, leaving 15 bases between them. Looked up from germline, CDR1 is NNHDY and CDR2 is SYVADS. The CDR3 extends over 15 amino acids. The covered CDR3 bases are TGTGCCAGCAGAACCTGGGGGCTGAGCTCCTAT. Encoded protein: CASRTWGLSSY. The entire CDR3 protein reads CASRTWGLSSYEQYF.

Of note for this clone: All gene names here are mouse names. The read ends 4 residues early relative to the CDR3; the germline J gene fills the gap. This chain joins TRBV31 and TRBJ1-2; D is possibly TRBD1 (5 bases). V gave up 3 bases and J gave up 0 bases, with 8 bases separating them. This CDR3 is built from 13 residues. CDR1 and CDR2 (germline): GKSSPN, SITVG. The DNA read from the CDR3 is TGTGCCTGGAGGGACAAAGCAAACTCC. Residues: CAWRDKANS. The full CDR3 reads CAWRDKANSDYTF.

In regard to this clone: Gene labels here are mouse ones. The read finishes 4 residues shy of the CDR3 end, and the germline J gene is used to complete it. The genes are TRBV13-2 and TRBJ1-2, with 9 positions matching TRBD1. The CDR3 is made up of 14 amino acids. V shed 0 bases and J 4 bases; nucleotides not matched to a gene: 1. CDR1 is NNHNN and CDR2 is SYGAGS in the germline V gene (reference sequence). The part of the CDR3 DNA that was read is TGTGCCAGCGGTGATGGGACAGGGGTCTCC. Amino acids: CASGDGTGVS. The entire CDR3 is CASGDGTGVSDYTF.

Worth noting for this clone: Germline and genes: mouse. The read comes to an end 4 residues before the CDR3 does, leaving the germline J gene to fill in the end. The J gene is TRBJ2-1, the V gene TRBV13-1; 7 positions agree with TRBD1. There are 14 residues in the CDR3. The J segment lost 5 bases and the V segment lost 0 bases, leaving 2 bases of the junction unmatched. CDR1 is NSHNY, CDR2 SYGAGN, per germline. The CDR3 sequence is CASSDVGTDAEQFF. The DNA read from the CDR3 is TGTGCCAGCAGTGATGTGGGGACAGATGCT.

For this clone: Gene names denote mouse genes. The read ends 4 residues early relative to the CDR3; the germline J gene fills the gap. The chain uses TRBV1 and TRBJ2-3, with 10 bases that match TRBD1. The CDR3 runs to 14 residues. Germline loops: CDR1 NSQYPW, CDR2 LRSPGD (reference sequence). V lost 6 bases, J lost 3 bases, and 3 bases stayed unmatched. The CDR3 protein is CTCRDRGTAETLYF. The CDR3 DNA, read in part, is TGCACCTGCAGGGACAGGGGGACGGCAGAA.

Regarding this clone: Gene names follow the mouse nomenclature. Read data end 4 residues before the CDR3 end; the end is taken from the germline J gene. Distinct nucleotide sequences in the sample also encode this CDR3. V gene TRBV13-1 combines with J gene TRBJ2-5, with a weak D call TRBD1 (6 bases). V dropped 0 bases and J dropped 3 bases, with 8 bases sitting between them. CDR1 and CDR2 (germline): NSHNY, SYGAGN. The CDR3 is 14 residues long. The CDR3 spells CASSDGTDQDTQYF. CDR3 bases read: TGTGCCAGCAGTGATGGGACAGATCAAGAC.

Worth noting for this clone: Germline and genes: mouse. The CDR3 end falls 4 residues outside the read, so it is completed with the germline J gene. J is TRBJ1-1 and V is TRBV19; D perhaps matches TRBD1 (5 bases). The CDR3 covers 14 residues. CDR1 and CDR2 from the germline V gene are FNHDT and SITEND (reference sequence). The chain's CDR3 is CASSPTFDRTEVFF. The CDR3 bases that were read are TGTGCCAGCAGTCCTACCTTTGACAGAACA. Full variable domain (missing parts from reference TRBV19 and TRBJ1-1): GGIITQTPKFLIGQEGQKLTLKCQQNFNHDTMYWYRQDSGKGLRLIYYSITENDLQKGDLSEGYDASREKKSSFSLTVTSAQKNEMAVFLCASSPTFDRTEVFFGKGTRLTVV.

This clone was counted between two and nine times. Gene names and germline match the mouse. The read finishes 3 residues shy of the CDR3 end, and the germline J gene is used to complete it. Other DNA variants within this sample encode the same CDR3. The chain is built from TRBV13-1 and TRBJ1-6; D perhaps matches TRBD1 (6 bases). TRBJ1-6 is treated as an ORF (open reading frame) with a function not yet certain. V was pared by 1 base and J by 4 bases, with 9 bases between. The CDR3 covers 15 residues. The germline CDR1 and CDR2 sequences are NSHNY and SYGAGN. The CDR3 bases that were read are TGTGCCAGCAGTGATCTCGGACAGTATAATTCGCCC. As protein: CASSDLGQYNSP. In full, the CDR3 reads CASSDLGQYNSPLYF.

In the case of this clone: Gene names are the mouse ones. The sequenced fragment ends 4 residues before the CDR3 boundary, so the rest is inferred from the germline J gene. The sample carries other DNA sequences with the same CDR3. The J gene is TRBJ2-2, the V gene TRBV5, with a possible D match to TRBD2 (7 bases). This CDR3 contains 16 residues. Germline V lookup: CDR1 LGHNA, CDR2 YNLKQL (reference sequence). Trimming took 0 bases from V and 1 from J, leaving 9 bases between them. The sequenced CDR3 bases are TGTGCCAGCAGCCAAGAGGGGGGCCTAAACACCGGG. It codes for CASSQEGGLNTG. The whole CDR3 sequence is CASSQEGGLNTGQLYF.

In the case of this clone: The listed genes are named as in mouse. The CDR3 here is CASSIQDWAGSAETLYF. The DNA read from the CDR3 is TGTGCCAGCAGTATCCAGGACTGGGCCGGTAGTGCAGAA. This chain connects TRBV19 to TRBJ2-3; TRBD2 matches 8 bases. The read ends 4 residues early relative to the CDR3; the germline J gene fills the gap. Germline CDR1 is FNHDT and CDR2 is SITEND (reference sequence). The trim removed 2 bases at V and 0 bases at J, leaving 8 bases unmatched. CDR3 length: 17 residues.

As for this clone: Gene names refer to mouse genes. The read is 4 residues too short to cover the CDR3 end, so that end is filled in from the germline J gene. The sample holds other DNA sequences that translate to the same CDR3. The chain carries TRBV13-1 and TRBJ1-1, with 11 bases identical to TRBD1. The CDR3 runs to 14 residues. The ends lost 3 bases at V and 3 bases at J; junction bases unmatched: 1. Germline loops: CDR1 NSHNY, CDR2 SYGAGN. Incomplete CDR3 DNA: TGTGCCAGCAGTGGGGGACAGGGGGACACA. It translates to CASSGGQGDT. The full CDR3 protein reads CASSGGQGDTEVFF.

In its sample, this clone was seen a few times. Mouse germline and gene names are used. The read ends 4 residues shy of where the CDR3 ends; the end is completed using the germline J gene. This rearrangement joins TRBV13-1 to TRBJ2-1, with D tentatively TRBD2 (6 bases). Deletions cut 0 bases from V and 1 base from J, with 11 bases between. The CDR3 spans 16 residues. Germline values: CDR1 NSHNY, CDR2 SYGAGN. CDR3 DNA, as far as it was read: TGTGCCAGCAGTGATGCAGCTGGGGCAAACTATGCT. It codes for CASSDAAGANYA. The whole CDR3 is CASSDAAGANYAEQFF.

This clone was seen ten or more times. Each gene name is a mouse one. Other DNA sequences of this sample code for an identical CDR3. The CDR3 bases that were read are TGTGCCAGCAGGGACTGGGGGAACACCGGG. Amino acids: CASRDWGNTG. The entire CDR3 sequence reads CASRDWGNTGQLYF. The rearrangement joins TRBV19 to TRBJ2-2; 10 bases are shared with TRBD2. The CDR3 goes on 4 residues after the read ends, and that part is filled in from the germline J gene. Germline lookup yields CDR1 FNHDT and CDR2 SITEND (reference sequence). Germline trimming cut 5 bases from V and 2 bases from J; bases unmatched to any gene: 0. This CDR3 region has 14 residues. Together with reference TRBV19 and TRBJ2-2, the CDR3 gives the full variable domain: GGIITQTPKFLIGQEGQKLTLKCQQNFNHDTMYWYRQDSGKGLRLIYYSITENDLQKGDLSEGYDASREKKSSFSLTVTSAQKNEMAVFLCASRDWGNTGQLYFGEGSKLTVL.

Remarks on this clone: Each gene name is a mouse one. The read finishes 4 residues shy of the CDR3 end, and the germline J gene is used to complete it. This sample also contains other DNA sequences that code for the same CDR3. The chain has TRBV13-1 and TRBJ2-1; 8 positions agree with TRBD1. In germline, CDR1 is NSHNY, CDR2 SYGAGN. This CDR3 spans 14 amino acids. V lost 4 bases to trimming and J lost 3 bases; unmatched junction nucleotides: 3. The DNA read from the CDR3 is TGTGCCAGCAGTCCCACAGGGGGCTATGCT. Protein sequence: CASSPTGGYA. The entire CDR3 protein is CASSPTGGYAEQFF.

Points on this clone: The listed genes are named as in mouse. The CDR3 end is not reached by the read, which stops 4 residues before it; the germline J gene fills it in. The chain couples TRBV5 to TRBJ2-3, with 8 bases lining up with TRBD2. The CDR3 is 15 amino acids. From germline, CDR1 is LGHNA and CDR2 YNLKQL (reference sequence). The V and J ends lost 0 bases and 3 bases, in that order; junction bases with no gene match: 2. CDR3 bases read: TGTGCCAGCAGCCAAGAGGGGGGGCCGGCAGAA. This translates into CASSQEGGPAE. In full, the CDR3 reads CASSQEGGPAETLYF.

This clone appeared a few times. The listed genes are named as in mouse. The observed sequence ends 4 residues before the CDR3 terminus, with the missing tail filled in from the germline J gene. The V gene is TRBV19, the J gene TRBJ1-1, with 7 bases aligning to TRBD1. Germline CDR1 FNHDT, CDR2 SITEND (reference sequence). The CDR3 is made up of 12 amino acids. The CDR3: CASRKQGTEVFF. CDR3 DNA (partial): TGTGCCAGCAGGAAACAGGGGACA.

Concerning this clone itself: Here the gene names and germline are mouse. The read stops 4 residues short of the end of the CDR3; the missing end is completed from the germline J gene. This chain connects TRBV17 to TRBJ2-5, with D tentatively TRBD1 (6 bases). The V and J ends lost 6 bases and 1 base respectively, with 8 bases between them. The CDR3 is 13 amino acids. Germline lookup yields CDR1 MNHDT and CDR2 YYDKIL. The sequenced CDR3 bases are TGTGCTAGCAGGAGGACAGACCAAGAC. This translates into CASRRTDQD. The CDR3, in full, reads CASRRTDQDTQYF.

This clone was observed a few times. The genes are named according to mouse. The read comes to an end 4 residues before the CDR3 does, leaving the germline J gene to fill in the end. This specimen includes other DNA sequences encoding the same CDR3. The chain links TRBV1 to TRBJ1-2, with 7 bases matching TRBD1. This CDR3 has 16 amino acids. Losses at the gene ends were 0 bases for V and 0 bases for J; bases not matched to a gene: 4. CDR1 is NSQYPW and CDR2 is LRSPGD in the germline V gene (reference sequence). This chain's CDR3 is CTCSADRGTANSDYTF. The CDR3 DNA, read in part, is TGCACCTGCAGTGCAGATCGGGGGACAGCAAACTCC.

A few counts support this clone. The gene symbols are mouse symbols. The sequenced fragment ends 4 residues before the CDR3 boundary, so the rest is inferred from the germline J gene. This same CDR3 is encoded by further DNA sequences in the sample. The V gene is TRBV19, the J gene TRBJ2-1, with D tentatively TRBD2 (5 bases). The CDR3 covers 14 residues. Trimming pared 1 base from V and 1 base from J, leaving 6 bases between. Per germline, CDR1 FNHDT and CDR2 SITEND (reference sequence). The DNA read from the CDR3 is TGTGCCAGCAGTATATCTGGGAACTATGCT. This encodes CASSISGNYA. Given in full, the CDR3 is CASSISGNYAEQFF.

This clone was detected only a few times. Gene names refer to mouse genes. The read gets to within 4 residues of the CDR3 end, and the germline J gene fills in the rest. The sample contains more than one DNA sequence encoding this CDR3. V is TRBV1 and J is TRBJ1-2; tentative D call: TRBD1 (5 bases). The CDR3 has 15 residues. V lost 0 bases and J 1 base, leaving 9 bases between the germline ends. In germline, CDR1 is NSQYPW, CDR2 LRSPGD (reference sequence). Incomplete CDR3 DNA: TGCACCTGCAGTGCAGATCGGGGACTAAACTCC. Translation gives CTCSADRGLNS. The CDR3 in its entirety is CTCSADRGLNSDYTF. The variable domain in full, completed from reference TRBV1 and TRBJ1-2, reads VTLLEQNPRWRLVPRGQAVNLRCILKNSQYPWMSWYQQDLQKQLQWLFTLRSPGDKEVKSLPGADYLATRVTDTELRLQVANMSQGRTLYCTCSADRGLNSDYTFGSGTRLLVI.

Notes on this clone: Germline and genes: mouse. The sequenced part of the CDR3 DNA is TGTGCCAGCAGCAACACCCTCAGGGGAAACACA. Encoded protein: CASSNTLRGNT. The entire CDR3 protein reads CASSNTLRGNTEVFF. V and J are TRBV19 and TRBJ1-1; D is possibly TRBD1 (6 bases). The CDR3 extends 4 residues past the end of the read, so its final part is completed from the germline J gene. With 5 bases removed from V and 1 base from J, the gap between germline ends came to 15 bases. From germline, CDR1 is FNHDT and CDR2 SITEND (reference sequence). The CDR3 covers 15 residues.

A few counts support this clone. All gene names here are mouse names. Coverage ceases 4 residues before the CDR3 finishes, and the germline J gene fills in the end. V is TRBV29 and J is TRBJ2-7, with 8 bases lining up with TRBD2. V lost 5 bases to trimming and J lost 0 bases; unmatched junction nucleotides: 9. The germline gives CDR1 MSHET, CDR2 SYDVDS. This CDR3 is 16 amino acids long. The sequenced part of the CDR3 DNA is TGTGCTAGCAGTCGGGTGGGACTGGAAAGCTCCTAT. The encoded protein is CASSRVGLESSY. The entire CDR3 protein is CASSRVGLESSYEQYF.